Shown below are 30 T cell receptor beta chains from a single sample sequenced in a study of T cells after yellow fever vaccination. TCRdb used MiXCR to reprocess the 5' RACE reads, holding one entry per CDR3 protein. Altogether fewer than 350,000 distinct CDR3 sequences are present, approximately 3.9% being singletons, with the ten largest covering around 22%. The sequenced sample was PBMCs, obtained on the day of the yellow fever booster vaccination. The receptors here all came from a young man who received the YFV17D yellow fever vaccine.

The rearrangement joins TRBV5-1 to TRBJ2-3; D tentatively fits TRBD1 or TRBD2 (6 bases each). The CDR3 is 15 amino acids. Trimming removed 0 bases from V and 3 bases from J, with 11 bases in between. CDR1 is SGHRS and CDR2 is YFSETQ in the germline V gene. CDR3 sequence reads: CASSLGLGGTDTQYF. CDR3 in DNA: TGCGCCAGCAGCTTGGGACTAGGGGGGACAGATACGCAGTATTTT. Variable domain in full (rest from reference TRBV5-1 and TRBJ2-3): KAGVTQTPRYLIKTRGQQVTLSCSPISGHRSVSWYQQTPGQGLQFLFEYFSETQRNKGNFPGRFSGRQFSNSRSEMNVSTLELGDSALYLCASSLGLGGTDTQYFGPGTRLTVL.

This clonotype has a count of ten or more. The chain recombines TRBV29-1 with TRBJ1-4; D is uncertain. This CDR3 has 15 residues. CDR1 and CDR2 (germline): SQVTM, ANQGSEA. V shed 3 bases and J shed 7 bases, with 18 bases lying between them. In nucleotides, the CDR3 is TGCAGCGTTGAGTCGGGAGGAGGGCTCGGTGAAAAACTGTTTTTT. This sequence encodes CSVESGGGLGEKLFF.

This clonotype showed up many times. CDR3 sequence reads: CSARVLNSPLHF. CDR3 nucleotides: TGCAGTGCTAGAGTCTTAAATTCACCCCTCCACTTT. The chain employs TRBV20-1 and TRBJ1-6; D call uncertain. CDR3 length: 12 residues. V was clipped by 1 base and J by 7 bases, with 5 bases between them. Germline CDR1 is DFQATT and CDR2 is SNEGSKA (reference sequence).

This clonotype was detected many times. The V gene is TRBV5-5, the J gene TRBJ2-2; tentatively, D is TRBD2 (5 bases). Trimming shortened V by 5 bases and J by 1 base, and 12 bases separated the two germline ends. The CDR3 contains 15 residues. CDR1 is SGHKS, CDR2 YYEKEE, per germline (reference sequence). The CDR3 sequence: CASSGGRGNTGELFF. Written as DNA, the CDR3 is TGTGCCAGCAGTGGAGGTCGGGGGAACACCGGGGAGCTGTTTTTT.

This clonotype has only a few counts. The V gene is TRBV12-3 or TRBV12-4, the J gene TRBJ2-7; 7 positions match TRBD2. The CDR3 is made up of 14 amino acids. Germline trimming cut 5 bases from V and 2 bases from J; bases unmatched to any gene: 6. In nucleotides, the CDR3 is TGTGCCAGCAGTCCCCGGACTAGTCCCTACGAGCAGTACTTC. Protein: CASSPRTSPYEQYF.

This clonotype has at least ten counts. The chain links TRBV18 to TRBJ1-5; D might be TRBD1 (5 bases). Looked up from germline, CDR1 is KGHSH and CDR2 is LQKENI. The CDR3 is 15 residues long. With 2 bases removed from V and 6 bases from J, the gap between germline ends came to 14 bases. The CDR3 nucleotides are TGTGCCAGCTCACCAGTGCGAGGGGACGGTCAGCCCCAGCATTTT. Translating it yields CASSPVRGDGQPQHF.

This clonotype appeared many times. V usage is TRBV5-1 and J usage is TRBJ2-1, with D perhaps matching TRBD1 (5 bases). Germline CDR1 reads SGHRS; CDR2 reads YFSETQ. The CDR3 extends over 15 amino acids. With 1 base removed from V and 3 bases from J, the gap between germline ends came to 11 bases. CDR3 region: CASSLPGANYNEQFF. DNA of the CDR3: TGCGCCAGCAGCTTGCCTGGGGCTAACTACAATGAGCAGTTCTTC.

This clonotype was observed a few times. The chain combines TRBV12-3 or TRBV12-4 with TRBJ2-2; weak D call: TRBD2 (6 bases). With 6 bases removed from V and 0 bases from J, the gap between germline ends came to 14 bases. The CDR3 runs to 16 residues. The DNA of the CDR3 is TGTGCCAGCAGGATAGACGGGACTTCGAACACCGGGGAGCTGTTTTTT. This sequence encodes CASRIDGTSNTGELFF.

The V and J genes are TRBV7-2 and TRBJ1-5, with D perhaps TRBD1 (6 bases). Germline CDR1 and CDR2: SGHTA and FQGNSA. Deletions cut 5 bases from V and 3 bases from J, with 11 bases between. The CDR3 is 14 residues long. DNA for the CDR3: TGTGCCAGCAGCCCACAGGGCTTCAATCAGCCCCAGCATTTT. This translates into CASSPQGFNQPQHF.

This clonotype was seen at least ten times. V usage is TRBV12-3 or TRBV12-4 and J usage is TRBJ2-2; 7 bases are a match to TRBD1. This CDR3 spans 13 amino acids. V lost 7 bases, J lost 7 bases, and 6 bases stayed unmatched. The CDR3: CASTRQGGGELFF. The CDR3 DNA sequence: TGTGCCAGCACCCGACAGGGCGGCGGGGAGCTGTTTTTT.

This clonotype came up a few times. The rearrangement uses TRBV6-6 and TRBJ2-7, with a possible D match to TRBD2 (6 bases). The CDR3 has 13 amino acids. Germline V gives CDR1 MNHNY, CDR2 SVGAGI (reference sequence). Trimming stripped 7 bases from V and 3 bases from J, with 13 bases between. In DNA form, the CDR3 reads TGTGCCAGCACCGGGGGTCCTCACTACGAGCAGTACGTC. As protein: CASTGGPHYEQYV.

This clonotype has just a few counts. The chain uses TRBV7-2 and TRBJ1-6; maybe TRBD1 (6 bases). Germline CDR1 reads SGHTA; CDR2 reads FQGNSA. The ends were cut back, 8 bases at V and 7 bases at J, with 18 bases in the middle. There are 15 residues in the CDR3. CDR3 sequence: CASHPQPGENSPLHF. The CDR3 coding sequence is TGTGCCAGCCACCCTCAGCCAGGGGAAAATTCACCCCTCCACTTT.

This rearrangement joins TRBV2 to TRBJ2-2; 8 bases align to TRBD1. V lost 8 bases, J lost 0 bases, and 5 bases stayed unmatched. CDR1 SNHLY and CDR2 FYNNEI come from the germline V gene. The length of the CDR3 is 15 residues. The CDR3 region has the DNA TGTGCCAGCGAGGGACAGGTCGCGAACACCGGGGAGCTGTTTTTT. It translates to CASEGQVANTGELFF.

This clonotype was recorded at least ten times. V is TRBV7-9 and J is TRBJ2-1; the D is unclear. This CDR3 spans 15 amino acids. Germline V lookup: CDR1 SEHNR, CDR2 FQNEAQ (reference sequence). Trimming took 5 bases from V and 7 from J, leaving 18 bases between them. In DNA form, the CDR3 reads TGTGCCAGCAGCGAACAAGACCCTACATGGAATGAGCAGTTCTTC. Residues: CASSEQDPTWNEQFF.

This clonotype was observed a few times. The gene calls are TRBV18 and TRBJ2-3, with D possibly being TRBD1 (5 bases). Trimming stripped 5 bases from V and 0 bases from J, with 15 bases between. Germline assignment: CDR1 KGHSH and CDR2 LQKENI. This CDR3 contains 16 residues. In DNA form, the CDR3 reads TGTGCCAGCTCAACATTAACAGGACCAAGCACAGATACGCAGTATTTT. Translated, it gives CASSTLTGPSTDTQYF.

This clonotype was detected many times. The J gene is TRBJ1-4, the V gene TRBV7-9; no clear D gene. The germline V and J ends were trimmed by 1 base and 7 bases, with 16 bases remaining between them. The CDR3 covers 16 residues. The germline gives CDR1 SEHNR, CDR2 FQNEAQ (reference sequence). In nucleotides, the CDR3 is TGTGCCAGCAGCTTAGGACGGCACCTTAGGGCTGAAAAACTGTTTTTT. Protein sequence: CASSLGRHLRAEKLFF.

This chain connects TRBV28 to TRBJ2-7; the match to TRBD1 covers 10 bases. Trimming removed 6 bases from V and 3 bases from J; junction bases left unmatched: 5. The CDR3 runs 14 residues. Germline V gene sequence: CDR1 MDHEN, CDR2 SYDVKM. CDR3 DNA: TGTGCCAGCAGGGACAGGGGGAACGACTACGAGCAGTACGTC. Its translation: CASRDRGNDYEQYV.

CDR3: CASRRQGLDSGANVLTF. The CDR3 DNA reads as TGTGCCAGCAGAAGACAGGGGCTAGACTCTGGGGCCAACGTCCTGACTTTC. The chain recombines TRBV6-5 with TRBJ2-6; 8 bases line up with TRBD1. Unmatched junction bases numbered 7, after V lost 6 bases and J lost 0 bases. Germline V CDR1 and CDR2: MNHEY, SVGAGI. The CDR3 length is 17 residues.

There are many counts of this clonotype. This sequence joins TRBV7-2 and TRBJ2-7; the D gene is possibly TRBD1 (5 bases). The germline V gene has CDR1 SGHTA and CDR2 FQGNSA. V was shortened by 0 bases and J by 7 bases, with 10 bases between the two germline ends. The CDR3 loop spans 13 amino acids. The CDR3 loop is CASSLAAGLEQYV. For the CDR3, the DNA is TGTGCCAGCAGCTTAGCGGCAGGGCTGGAGCAGTACGTC.

This clonotype was seen at least ten times. This chain uses TRBV5-1 with TRBJ2-1; D might be TRBD1 (6 bases). The ends were cut back, 0 bases at V and 10 bases at J, with 11 bases in the middle. The CDR3 extends over 13 amino acids. Germline V gene data show CDR1 as SGHRS and CDR2 as YFSETQ. Here the CDR3 reads CASSLEQGVEQFF. As DNA, the CDR3 is TGCGCCAGCAGCTTGGAACAGGGAGTGGAGCAGTTCTTC.

The chain is built from TRBV20-1 and TRBJ2-7; D call uncertain. The germline V gene has CDR1 DFQATT and CDR2 SNEGSKA (reference sequence). The ends were cut back, 2 bases at V and 2 bases at J, with 10 bases in the middle. The CDR3 totals 13 residues. The CDR3 DNA is TGCAGTGCTAGACAACGGATAGCCTACGAGCAGTACTTC. The encoded protein is CSARQRIAYEQYF.

This clonotype appeared a few times. The chain is built from TRBV7-2 and TRBJ2-1; TRBD2 agrees at 13 bases. Germline loops: CDR1 SGHTA, CDR2 FQGNSA. This CDR3 has 14 amino acids. Trimming removed 6 bases from V and 7 bases from J; junction bases left unmatched: 3. The CDR3 nucleotides are TGTGCCAGCAGAGAGGGACTAGCGGGGAATGAGCAGTTCTTC. This translates into CASREGLAGNEQFF.

In this sample, this clonotype turned up many times. The V and J genes are TRBV7-9 and TRBJ1-4; unclear D gene. V lost 3 bases to trimming and J lost 8 bases, with 4 bases between them. The germline CDR1 and CDR2 sequences are SEHNR and FQNEAQ (reference sequence). There are 11 residues in the CDR3. Here the CDR3 reads CASSLREKLFF. The CDR3, as DNA: TGTGCCAGCAGCTTGCGCGAAAAACTGTTTTTT.

This chain connects TRBV19 to TRBJ2-2, with D perhaps TRBD1 or TRBD2 (7 bases each). The germline V and J ends were trimmed by 7 bases and 1 base, with 13 bases remaining between them. Germline assignment: CDR1 LNHDA and CDR2 SQIVND (reference sequence). This CDR3 contains 15 residues. The CDR3 DNA reads as TGTGCCAGTATCAGGGGGGGCTTGAACACCGGGGAGCTGTTTTTT. Protein product: CASIRGGLNTGELFF.

In this sample, this clonotype turned up many times. This chain connects TRBV20-1 to TRBJ2-1, with D tentatively TRBD2 (7 bases). The CDR3 has 14 residues. The germline gives CDR1 DFQATT, CDR2 SNEGSKA (reference sequence). V lost 3 bases and J lost 6, with 15 bases in between. The CDR3 reads CSASGGPKGNEQFF. CDR3 nucleotide sequence: TGCAGTGCTAGCGGGGGGCCGAAAGGCAATGAGCAGTTCTTC.

In this sample, this clonotype turned up a few times. The rearrangement joins TRBV3-1 to TRBJ1-1; no firm D call. Germline lookup yields CDR1 LGHDT and CDR2 YNNKEL (reference sequence). The CDR3 contains 12 residues. Between the trimmed V and J ends, which lost 5 bases and 4 bases, there was a span of 8 bases. CDR3 DNA sequence: TGTGCCAGCAGCGCCCCGGGCACTGAAGCTTTCTTT. Translation gives CASSAPGTEAFF.

This clonotype came up many times. The rearrangement links TRBV20-1 to TRBJ1-2; a weak D match, TRBD1 (5 bases). Germline loops: CDR1 DFQATT, CDR2 SNEGSKA (reference sequence). The CDR3 length is 13 residues. V dropped 3 bases and J dropped 5 bases, with 13 bases sitting between them. The CDR3 protein is CSASYGGEYGYTF. CDR3 coding DNA: TGCAGTGCTAGTTATGGGGGGGAATATGGCTACACCTTC.

This clonotype was seen at least ten times. The chain is built from TRBV10-3 and TRBJ2-7; no definite D call. CDR3 length: 15 amino acids. V was shortened by 0 bases and J by 2 bases, with 11 bases between the two germline ends. Germline CDR1 ENHRY, CDR2 SYGVKD. DNA for the CDR3: TGTGCCATCAGTGAGTCGAGAACAACCCCCTACGAGCAGTACTTC. This translates into CAISESRTTPYEQYF.

This clonotype was seen a handful of times. This rearrangement joins TRBV20-1 to TRBJ2-5; the D gene is possibly TRBD2 (7 bases). Germline CDR1 and CDR2: DFQATT and SNEGSKA (reference sequence). CDR3 length: 13 amino acids. V lost 6 bases, J lost 5 bases, and 16 bases lay in between. In nucleotides, the CDR3 is TGCAGTGCCCCAGGACAGCGGGGCGAGACCCAGTACTTC. Its translation is CSAPGQRGETQYF.

This clonotype was recorded many times. The chain carries TRBV6-5 and TRBJ2-7; 8 positions agree with TRBD2. The CDR3 is made up of 13 amino acids. V shed 10 bases, J shed 3 bases, and the junction held 8 bases outside the gene matches. Germline lookup yields CDR1 MNHEY and CDR2 SVGAGI. DNA of the CDR3: TGTGCCACCTCGACTAGCGATAACTACGAGCAGTACTTC. Translated: CATSTSDNYEQYF.